Below, one T cell receptor beta chain is given with its context. These data are taken from a study of T cell changes during pregnancy in multiple sclerosis. Measured with immunoSEQ multiplex PCR; TCRdb has only the in-frame clones, and not every one. The sample lists tens of thousands of clones, approximately 93% occurring once. Germline V lookup: CDR1 LNHDA, CDR2 SQIVND (reference sequence). This CDR3 has 15 amino acids. V shed 6 bases and J 2 bases; nucleotides not matched to a gene: 4. Sequences were derived from peripheral blood, sampled in the first trimester of pregnancy. This chain links TRBV19 with TRBJ1-5; 10 nucleotides align to TRBD1. This clonotype was sampled from a female donor with multiple sclerosis, enrolled in a pregnancy study. The CDR3 is CASRPTGGGNQPQHF. CDR3 nucleotides: TGTGCCAGTAGGCCGACAGGGGGCGGCAATCAGCCCCAGCATTTT.